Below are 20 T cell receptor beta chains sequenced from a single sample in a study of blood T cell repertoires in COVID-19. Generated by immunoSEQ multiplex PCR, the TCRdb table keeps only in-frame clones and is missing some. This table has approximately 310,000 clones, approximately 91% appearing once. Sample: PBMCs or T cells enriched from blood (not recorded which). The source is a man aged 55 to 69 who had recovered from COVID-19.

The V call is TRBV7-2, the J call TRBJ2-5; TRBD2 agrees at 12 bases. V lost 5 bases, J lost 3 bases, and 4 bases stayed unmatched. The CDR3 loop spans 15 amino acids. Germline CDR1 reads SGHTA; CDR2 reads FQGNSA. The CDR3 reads CASSLRLAGEETQYF. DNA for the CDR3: TGTGCCAGCAGCCTACGACTAGCGGGGGAAGAGACCCAGTACTTC. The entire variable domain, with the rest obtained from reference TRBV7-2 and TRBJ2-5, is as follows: GAGVSQSPSNKVTEKGKDVELRCDPISGHTALYWYRQSLGQGLEFLIYFQGNSAPDKSGLPSDRFSAERTGGSVSTLTIQRTQQEDSAVYLCASSLRLAGEETQYFGPGTRLLVL.

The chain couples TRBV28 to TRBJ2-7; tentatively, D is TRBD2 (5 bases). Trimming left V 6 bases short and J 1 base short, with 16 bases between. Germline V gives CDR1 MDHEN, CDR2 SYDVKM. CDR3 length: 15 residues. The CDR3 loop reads CASRLAFTGSYEQYF. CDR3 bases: TGTGCCAGCAGACTTGCCTTCACGGGATCCTACGAGCAGTACTTC.

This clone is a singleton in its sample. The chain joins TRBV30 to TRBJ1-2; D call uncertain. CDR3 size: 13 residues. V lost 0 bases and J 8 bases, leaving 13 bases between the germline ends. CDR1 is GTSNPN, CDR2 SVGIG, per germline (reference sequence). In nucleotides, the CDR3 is TGTGCCTGGAGTGTACGACATCTTAGAGGCTACACCTTC. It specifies CAWSVRHLRGYTF.

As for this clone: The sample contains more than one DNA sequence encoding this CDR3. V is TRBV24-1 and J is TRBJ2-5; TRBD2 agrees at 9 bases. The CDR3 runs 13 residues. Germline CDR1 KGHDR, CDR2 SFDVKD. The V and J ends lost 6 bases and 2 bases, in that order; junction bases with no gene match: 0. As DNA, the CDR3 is TGTGCCACCAGTAGCGGGGGGCAAGAGACCCAGTACTTC. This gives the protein CATSSGGQETQYF.

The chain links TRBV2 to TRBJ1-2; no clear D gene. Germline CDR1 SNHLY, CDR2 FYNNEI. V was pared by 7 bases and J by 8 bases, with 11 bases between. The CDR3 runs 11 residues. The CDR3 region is CASTQAGGYTF. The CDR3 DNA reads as TGTGCCAGCACCCAGGCGGGAGGCTACACCTTC.

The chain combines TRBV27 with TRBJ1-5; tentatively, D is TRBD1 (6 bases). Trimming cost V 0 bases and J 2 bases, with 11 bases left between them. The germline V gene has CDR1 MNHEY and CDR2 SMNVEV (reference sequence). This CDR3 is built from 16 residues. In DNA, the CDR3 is TGTGCCAGCAGTTTATCGGGGGCCAAGGGCAATCAGCCCCAGCATTTT. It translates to CASSLSGAKGNQPQHF.

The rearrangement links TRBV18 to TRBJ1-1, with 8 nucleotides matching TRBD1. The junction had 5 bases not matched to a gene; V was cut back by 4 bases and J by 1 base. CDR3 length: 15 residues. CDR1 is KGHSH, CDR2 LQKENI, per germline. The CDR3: CASSHGQGANTEAFF. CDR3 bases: TGTGCCAGCTCACACGGACAGGGCGCGAACACTGAAGCTTTCTTT.

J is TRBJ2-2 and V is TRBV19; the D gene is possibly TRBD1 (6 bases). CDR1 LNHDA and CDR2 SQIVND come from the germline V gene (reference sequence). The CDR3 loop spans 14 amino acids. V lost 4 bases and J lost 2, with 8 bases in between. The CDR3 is CASSTGANTGELFF. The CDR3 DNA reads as TGTGCCAGTAGTACAGGGGCAAACACCGGGGAGCTGTTTTTT.

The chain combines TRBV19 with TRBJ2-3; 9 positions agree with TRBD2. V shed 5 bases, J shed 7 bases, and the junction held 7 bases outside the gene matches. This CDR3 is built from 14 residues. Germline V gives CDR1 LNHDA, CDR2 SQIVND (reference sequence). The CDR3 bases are TGTGCCAGTAGTCAGGGCGGGAGGGCAAATACGCAGTATTTT. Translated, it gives CASSQGGRANTQYF.

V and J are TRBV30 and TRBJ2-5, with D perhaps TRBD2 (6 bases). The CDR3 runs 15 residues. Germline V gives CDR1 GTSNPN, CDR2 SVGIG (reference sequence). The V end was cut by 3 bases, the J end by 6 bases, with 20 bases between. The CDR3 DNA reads TGTGCCTGGAGCCCCGGGCGGATAGCGGCCCAGACCCAGTACTTC. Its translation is CAWSPGRIAAQTQYF. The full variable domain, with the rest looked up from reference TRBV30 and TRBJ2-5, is SQTIHQWPATLVQPVGSPLSLECTVEGTSNPNLYWYRQAAGRGLQLLFYSVGIGQISSEVPQNLSASRPQDRQFILSSKKLLLSDSGFYLCAWSPGRIAAQTQYFGPGTRLLVL.

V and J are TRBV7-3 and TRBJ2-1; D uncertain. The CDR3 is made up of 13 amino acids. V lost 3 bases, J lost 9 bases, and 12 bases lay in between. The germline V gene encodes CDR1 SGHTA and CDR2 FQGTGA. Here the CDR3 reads CASSLSPSTEQFF. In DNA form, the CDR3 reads TGTGCCAGCAGCTTGAGTCCTTCTACTGAGCAGTTCTTC.

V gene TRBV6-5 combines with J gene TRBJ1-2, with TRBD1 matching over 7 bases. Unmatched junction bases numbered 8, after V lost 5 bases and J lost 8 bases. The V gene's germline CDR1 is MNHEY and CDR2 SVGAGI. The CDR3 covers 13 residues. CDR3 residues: CASSRDSELGYTF. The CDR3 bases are TGTGCCAGCAGTAGGGACAGTGAGTTGGGCTACACCTTC.

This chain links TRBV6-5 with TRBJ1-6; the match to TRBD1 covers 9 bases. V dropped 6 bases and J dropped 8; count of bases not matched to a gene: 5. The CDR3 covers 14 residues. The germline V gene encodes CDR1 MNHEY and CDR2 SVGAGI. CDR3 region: CASSVGQGDSPLHF. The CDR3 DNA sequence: TGTGCCAGCAGCGTGGGACAGGGAGATTCACCCCTCCACTTT.

The DNA for the CDR3 is TGTGCCAGCAGCCCCCTCACAGGGGGCTATGGCACTGAAGCTTTCTTT. Translation: CASSPLTGGYGTEAFF. The chain combines TRBV5-6 with TRBJ1-1, with 9 bases lining up with TRBD1. CDR3 length: 16 amino acids. Germline CDR1 SGHDT, CDR2 YYEEEE. The V and J ends lost 4 bases and 4 bases, in that order; junction bases with no gene match: 11. The full variable domain, completed using reference TRBV5-6 and TRBJ1-1, is DAGVTQSPTHLIKTRGQQVTLRCSPKSGHDTVSWYQQALGQGPQFIFQYYEEEERQRGNFPDRFSGHQFPNYSSELNVNALLLGDSALYLCASSPLTGGYGTEAFFGQGTRLTVV.

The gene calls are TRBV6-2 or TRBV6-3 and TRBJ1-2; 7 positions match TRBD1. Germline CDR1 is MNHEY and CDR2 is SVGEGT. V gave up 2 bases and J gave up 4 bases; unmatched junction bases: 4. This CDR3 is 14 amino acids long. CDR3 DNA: TGTGCCAGCAGTTACCCCGACAGGGTCTATGGCTACACCTTC. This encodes CASSYPDRVYGYTF.

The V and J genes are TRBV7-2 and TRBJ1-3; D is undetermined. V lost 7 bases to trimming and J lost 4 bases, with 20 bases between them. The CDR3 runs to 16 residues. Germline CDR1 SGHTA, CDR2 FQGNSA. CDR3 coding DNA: TGTGCCAGCAACGAATTCCAGGAAAGTGGGGGAAACACCATATATTTT. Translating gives CASNEFQESGGNTIYF.

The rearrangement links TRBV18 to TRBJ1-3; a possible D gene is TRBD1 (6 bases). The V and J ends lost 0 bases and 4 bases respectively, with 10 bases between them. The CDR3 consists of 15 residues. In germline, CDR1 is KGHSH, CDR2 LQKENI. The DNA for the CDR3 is TGTGCCAGCTCACCACCAGCAGGGGTGGGAAACACCATATATTTT. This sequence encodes CASSPPAGVGNTIYF.

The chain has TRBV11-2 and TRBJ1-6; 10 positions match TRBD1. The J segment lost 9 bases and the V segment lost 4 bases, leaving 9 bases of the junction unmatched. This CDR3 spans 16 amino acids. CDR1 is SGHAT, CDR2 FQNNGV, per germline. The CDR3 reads CASSSLTGQGTSPLHF. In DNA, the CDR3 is TGTGCCAGCAGCTCTCTAACGGGACAGGGGACTTCACCCCTCCACTTT.

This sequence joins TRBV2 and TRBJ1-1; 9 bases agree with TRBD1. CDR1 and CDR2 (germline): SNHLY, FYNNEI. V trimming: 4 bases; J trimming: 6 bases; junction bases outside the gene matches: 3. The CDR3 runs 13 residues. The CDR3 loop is CASSGTGDAEAFF. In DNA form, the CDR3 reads TGTGCCAGCAGTGGGACAGGGGACGCTGAAGCTTTCTTT.

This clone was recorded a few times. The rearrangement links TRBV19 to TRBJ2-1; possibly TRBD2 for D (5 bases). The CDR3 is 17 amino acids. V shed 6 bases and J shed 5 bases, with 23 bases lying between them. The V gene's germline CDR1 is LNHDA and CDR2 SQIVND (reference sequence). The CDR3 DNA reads TGTGCCAGTAGCTTACTACTAGGCCTCACAACAAACAATGAGCAGTTCTTC. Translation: CASSLLLGLTTNNEQFF.